The 10 T cell receptor beta chains presented below share a single source sample, sequenced in a study of blood T cell repertoires in COVID-19. Sequencing was performed with immunoSEQ multiplex PCR; in TCRdb, only in-frame clones are kept and a portion is missing. The sample includes about 130,000 clones, about 91% seen only once; the top ten take approximately 10%. Sequencing was done on a sample of peripheral blood. The receptors were gathered from a man in his fifties or sixties with acute or convalescent COVID-19.

This chain connects TRBV2 to TRBJ1-2; D perhaps matches TRBD1 (5 bases). Deletions cut 4 bases from V and 13 bases from J, with 13 bases between. Germline CDR1 reads SNHLY; CDR2 reads FYNNEI. CDR3 length: 11 residues. In nucleotides, the CDR3 is TGTGCCAGCAGTGGGTGGGGCAGAGCCACCTTC. Its translation is CASSGWGRATF.

The rearrangement links TRBV5-1 to TRBJ1-4, with 12 bases matching TRBD1. Germline CDR1 SGHRS, CDR2 YFSETQ. This CDR3 comprises 16 residues. V lost 3 bases to trimming and J lost 2 bases; unmatched junction nucleotides: 2. The CDR3 region has the DNA TGCGCCAGCAGCTCGGGACAGGGGGCGACTAATGAAAAACTGTTTTTT. Its translation is CASSSGQGATNEKLFF. The full variable domain, completed using reference TRBV5-1 and TRBJ1-4, is KAGVTQTPRYLIKTRGQQVTLSCSPISGHRSVSWYQQTPGQGLQFLFEYFSETQRNKGNFPGRFSGRQFSNSRSEMNVSTLELGDSALYLCASSSGQGATNEKLFFGSGTQLSVL.

The rearrangement joins TRBV10-1 to TRBJ2-3; D may be TRBD1 (6 bases). Trimming removed 8 bases from V and 8 bases from J, with 17 bases in between. Looked up from germline, CDR1 is WNHNN and CDR2 is SYGVQD (reference sequence). The CDR3 sequence is 13 residues long. The DNA for the CDR3 is TGCGCCAGCGCTGGCGAGCCCAGGGGTACGCAGTATTTT. Translated: CASAGEPRGTQYF.

This clone occurred once. The chain has TRBV28 and TRBJ2-1; TRBD1 aligns across 7 bases. Looked up from germline, CDR1 is MDHEN and CDR2 is SYDVKM. The CDR3 is 17 amino acids. The V gene end was trimmed by 5 bases and the J gene end by 7 bases; junction bases not matched to a gene: 17. In DNA form, the CDR3 reads TGTGCCAGCAGTCCCTGGGACAGACTCCGATTTAGTAATGAGCAGTTCTTC. Translating gives CASSPWDRLRFSNEQFF.

In this sample, this clone turned up once. V usage is TRBV6-5 and J usage is TRBJ1-1, with a tentative D call TRBD1 (6 bases). Germline lookup yields CDR1 MNHEY and CDR2 SVGAGI. The V end lost 6 bases, the J end lost 4 bases, and 12 bases lay between the germline ends. The CDR3 is 13 amino acids. The CDR3 sequence is CASSLRGITEAFF. As DNA, the CDR3 is TGTGCCAGCAGCCTCAGGGGAATCACTGAAGCTTTCTTT.

The chain recombines TRBV3-1 (or the pseudogene TRBV3-2) with TRBJ1-1; D is unclear. The CDR3 loop spans 14 amino acids. Germline CDR1 reads LGHDT; CDR2 reads YNNKEL (reference sequence). V was pared by 1 base and J by 2 bases, with 8 bases between. In nucleotides, the CDR3 is TGTGCCAGCAGCCAAGGGCGGCAAAACACTGAAGCTTTCTTT. Its protein is CASSQGRQNTEAFF.

With respect to this clone: Other DNA sequences in the same sample also yield this CDR3. This chain links TRBV5-1 with TRBJ1-1; no definite D call. Germline-derived CDR1 and CDR2 are SGHRS and YFSETQ. V lost 0 bases and J 7 bases, leaving 10 bases between the germline ends. The CDR3 totals 13 residues. The CDR3: CASSLEAAGEAFF. Here the CDR3 DNA reads TGCGCCAGCAGCTTGGAGGCGGCGGGTGAAGCTTTCTTT.

The V call is TRBV30, the J call TRBJ1-4; 11 bases agree with TRBD1. The CDR3 is 15 amino acids. Trimming removed 1 base from V and 7 bases from J; junction bases left unmatched: 5. CDR1 is GTSNPN, CDR2 SVGIG, per germline (reference sequence). The CDR3 is CAWSDGTGGGEKLFF. The CDR3 DNA follows: TGTGCCTGGAGTGATGGGACAGGGGGGGGTGAAAAACTGTTTTTT.

Details on this clone: The junction departs from the called germline gene at one end, perhaps through a read error. V and J are TRBV7-7 and TRBJ1-4, with 10 nucleotides matching TRBD1. The CDR3 is 13 amino acids. CDR1 and CDR2 (germline): SSHAT, FNYEAQ (reference sequence). In nucleotides, the CDR3 is TGTGCTAGCAGCTTGGCTGGGACAGGGGAACTGTTTTTT. Encoded protein: CASSLAGTGELFF.

The chain joins TRBV13 to TRBJ2-1; 12 positions agree with TRBD2. CDR1 and CDR2 from the germline V gene are PRHDT and FYEKMQ (reference sequence). V trimming: 1 base; J trimming: 8 bases; junction bases outside the gene matches: 3. The CDR3 covers 15 residues. The CDR3 nucleotides are TGTGCCAGCAGCTTAGACACTAGCGGGAGGTATGAGCAGTTCTTC. It codes for CASSLDTSGRYEQFF.